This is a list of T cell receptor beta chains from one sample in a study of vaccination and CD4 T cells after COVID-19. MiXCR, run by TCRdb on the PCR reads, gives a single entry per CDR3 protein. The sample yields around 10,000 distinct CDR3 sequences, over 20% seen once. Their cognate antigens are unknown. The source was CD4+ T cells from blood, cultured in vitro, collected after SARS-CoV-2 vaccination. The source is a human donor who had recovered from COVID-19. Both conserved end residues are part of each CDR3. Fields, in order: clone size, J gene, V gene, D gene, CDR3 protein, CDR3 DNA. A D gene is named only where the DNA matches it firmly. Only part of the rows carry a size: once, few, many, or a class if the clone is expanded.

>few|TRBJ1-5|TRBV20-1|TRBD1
CSARDRDRDSNQPQHF
TGCAGTGCTAGAGATCGGGACAGGGATAGCAATCAGCCCCAGCATTTT
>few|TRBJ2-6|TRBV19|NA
CASTTRGFSSGANVLTF
TGTGCCAGTACCACACGGGGATTTAGCTCTGGGGCCAACGTCCTGACTTTC
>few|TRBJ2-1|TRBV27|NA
CASIFRPSALETPSGKNNEQFF
TGTGCCAGCATTTTTCGTCCCAGCGCCCTCGAAACGCCGTCTGGTAAGAACAATGAGCAGTTCTTC
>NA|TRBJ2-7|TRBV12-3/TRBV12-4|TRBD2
CASISSGGSYEQYF
TGTGCCAGCATCTCGTCGGGGGGATCCTACGAGCAGTACTTC
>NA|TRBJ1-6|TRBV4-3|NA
CASSQERPSPLHF
TGCGCCAGCAGCCAAGAAAGGCCGTCACCCCTCCACTTT
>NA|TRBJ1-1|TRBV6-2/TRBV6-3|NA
CASSHVGGPMNTEAFF
TGTGCCAGCAGTCATGTGGGGGGGCCGATGAACACTGAAGCTTTCTTT
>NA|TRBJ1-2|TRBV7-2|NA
CASSLVSESYGYTF
TGTGCCAGCAGCTTAGTCTCAGAGAGCTATGGCTACACCTTC
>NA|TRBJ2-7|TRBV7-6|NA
CASSLGLAYEQYF
TGTGCCAGCAGCTTAGGGCTAGCCTACGAGCAGTACTTC
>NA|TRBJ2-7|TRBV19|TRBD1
CASRVTGTGGQYF
TGTGCCAGTAGGGTGACAGGGACGGGCGGGCAGTACTTC
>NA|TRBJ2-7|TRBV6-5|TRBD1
CASSYTNRGLRYNSYEQYF
TGTGCCAGCAGTTACACCAACAGGGGTCTGAGGTACAACTCCTACGAGCAGTACTTC
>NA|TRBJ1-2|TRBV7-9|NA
CASEGVGYGYTF
TGTGCCAGCGAGGGAGTCGGGTATGGCTACACCTTC
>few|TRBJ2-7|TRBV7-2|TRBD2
CASSPSSGTSGKRSYEQYF
TGTGCCAGCAGCCCCAGCTCCGGGACTAGCGGGAAAAGGTCCTACGAGCAGTACTTC
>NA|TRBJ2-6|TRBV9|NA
CASSVGQANVLTF
TGTGCCAGCAGCGTAGGACAGGCCAACGTCCTGACTTTC
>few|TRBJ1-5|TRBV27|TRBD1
CASSFRDRVQPQHF
TGTGCCAGCAGTTTCCGGGACAGGGTTCAGCCCCAGCATTTT
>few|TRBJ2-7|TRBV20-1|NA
CRALGQGPYEQYF
TGCAGGGCTCTGGGGCAGGGCCCCTACGAGCAGTACTTC
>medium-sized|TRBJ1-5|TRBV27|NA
CASSTGPHYSNQPQHF
TGTGCCAGCAGTACGGGTCCCCACTATAGCAATCAGCCCCAGCATTTT
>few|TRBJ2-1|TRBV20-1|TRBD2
CSAFLTSGTVDEQFF
TGCAGTGCTTTCCTGACTAGCGGGACGGTTGATGAGCAGTTCTTC
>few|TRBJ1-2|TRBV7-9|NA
CASSLGYGGGYGYTF
TGTGCCAGCAGCTTAGGGTATGGGGGAGGCTATGGCTACACCTTC
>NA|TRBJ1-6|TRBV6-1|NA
CASSPRGRASSPLHF
TGTGCCAGCAGTCCCCGGGGCAGGGCCTCTTCACCCCTCCACTTT
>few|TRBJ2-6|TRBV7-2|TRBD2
CASSLSRTSGISSSGANVLTF
TGTGCCAGCAGCCTTAGCCGGACTAGCGGGATCTCTAGCTCTGGGGCCAACGTCCTGACTTTC
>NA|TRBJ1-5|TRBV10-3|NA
CAISDWSSNQPQHF
TGTGCCATCAGTGATTGGTCTAGCAATCAGCCCCAGCATTTT
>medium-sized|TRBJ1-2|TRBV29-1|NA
CSVGLVANYGYTF
TGCAGCGTTGGTCTAGTAGCTAACTATGGCTACACCTTC
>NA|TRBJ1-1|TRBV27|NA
CASSSIGGIYTEAFF
TGTGCCAGCAGTTCTATTGGGGGGATTTACACTGAAGCTTTCTTT
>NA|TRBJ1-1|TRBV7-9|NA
CASSKDRTLNTEAFF
TGTGCCAGCAGCAAAGACAGGACCCTGAACACTGAAGCTTTCTTT
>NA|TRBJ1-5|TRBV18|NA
CASSLRPNSNQPQHF
TGTGCCAGCTCCCTACGACCGAACTCTAATCAGCCCCAGCATTTT
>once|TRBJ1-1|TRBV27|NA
CASSFQGWRSTEAFF
TGTGCCAGCAGTTTCCAGGGCTGGCGGAGCACTGAAGCTTTCTTT
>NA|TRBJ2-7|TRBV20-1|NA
CSARPPGGDNEQYF
TGCAGTGCTAGGCCCCCTGGCGGGGATAACGAGCAGTACTTC
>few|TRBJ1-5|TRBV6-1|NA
CASSPMTGGASQPQHF
TGTGCCAGCAGCCCAATGACCGGAGGAGCGAGTCAGCCCCAGCATTTT
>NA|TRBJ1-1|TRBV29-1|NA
CSVFQGNTEAFF
TGCAGCGTGTTCCAGGGGAACACTGAAGCTTTCTTT
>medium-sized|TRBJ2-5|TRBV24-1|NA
CATSDPGTAAQETQYF
TGTGCCACCAGTGACCCTGGGACTGCAGCCCAAGAGACCCAGTACTTC
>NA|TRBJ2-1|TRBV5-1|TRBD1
CASSLKTGTGSDEQFF
TGCGCCAGCAGCTTGAAAACCGGGACAGGGAGCGATGAGCAGTTCTTC
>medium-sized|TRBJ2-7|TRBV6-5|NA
CASSFTQTGSYEQYF
TGTGCCAGCAGTTTTACACAAACGGGGTCCTACGAGCAGTACTTC
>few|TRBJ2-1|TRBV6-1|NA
CASSPIANNEQFF
TGTGCCAGCAGTCCCATCGCCAACAATGAGCAGTTCTTC
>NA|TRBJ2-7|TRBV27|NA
CASSSRTGTYEQYF
TGTGCCAGCAGTTCTCGGACGGGGACCTACGAGCAGTACTTC
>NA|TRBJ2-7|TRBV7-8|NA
CASSLRASQPYEQYF
TGTGCCAGCAGCTTACGGGCGAGTCAACCCTACGAGCAGTACTTC